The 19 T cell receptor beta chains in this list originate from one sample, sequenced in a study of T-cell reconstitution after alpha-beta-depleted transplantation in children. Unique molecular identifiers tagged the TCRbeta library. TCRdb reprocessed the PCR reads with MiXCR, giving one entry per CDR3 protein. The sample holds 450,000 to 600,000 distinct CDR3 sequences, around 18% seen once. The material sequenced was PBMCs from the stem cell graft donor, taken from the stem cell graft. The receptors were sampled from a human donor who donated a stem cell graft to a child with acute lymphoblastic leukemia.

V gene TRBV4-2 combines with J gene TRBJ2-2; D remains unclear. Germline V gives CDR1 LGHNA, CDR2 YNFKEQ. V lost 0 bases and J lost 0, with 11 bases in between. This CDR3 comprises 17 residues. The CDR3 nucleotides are TGTGCCAGCAGCCAAGATCCGGGCGCCTCGAACACCGGGGAGCTGTTTTTT. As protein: CASSQDPGASNTGELFF.

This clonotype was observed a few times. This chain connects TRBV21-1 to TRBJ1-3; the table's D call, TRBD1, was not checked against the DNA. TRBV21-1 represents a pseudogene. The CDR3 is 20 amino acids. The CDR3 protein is CASSKGGRGSTRSSGNTIYF. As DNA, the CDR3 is TGTGCCAGCAGCAAAGGGGGCAGGGGAAGCACTCGAAGCTCTGGAAACACCATATATTTT.

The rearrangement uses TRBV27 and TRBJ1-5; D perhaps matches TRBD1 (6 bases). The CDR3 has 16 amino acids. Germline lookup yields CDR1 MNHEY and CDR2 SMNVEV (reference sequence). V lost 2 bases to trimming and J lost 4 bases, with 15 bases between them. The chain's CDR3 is CASSLLGGARNQPQHF. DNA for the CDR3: TGTGCCAGCAGTTTACTGGGGGGGGCTCGGAATCAGCCCCAGCATTTT.

CDR3 amino acids: CASSQNERESAYEQYF. DNA of the CDR3: TGTGCCAGCAGCCAAAACGAGCGGGAGTCAGCCTACGAGCAGTACTTC. The chain links TRBV3-1 to TRBJ2-7, with 8 bases lining up with TRBD2. CDR1 is LGHDT, CDR2 YNNKEL, per germline (reference sequence). Losses at the gene ends were 2 bases for V and 2 bases for J; bases not matched to a gene: 8. The CDR3 consists of 16 residues.

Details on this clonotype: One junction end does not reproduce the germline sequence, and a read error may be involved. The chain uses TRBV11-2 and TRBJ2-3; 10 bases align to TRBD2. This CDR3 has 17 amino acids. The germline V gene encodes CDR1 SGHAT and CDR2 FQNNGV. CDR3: CASSLDPGLADTDTQYF. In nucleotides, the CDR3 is TGTGCCAGCAGCCTAGATCCCGGACTAGCGGACACAGATACGCAGTATTTT.

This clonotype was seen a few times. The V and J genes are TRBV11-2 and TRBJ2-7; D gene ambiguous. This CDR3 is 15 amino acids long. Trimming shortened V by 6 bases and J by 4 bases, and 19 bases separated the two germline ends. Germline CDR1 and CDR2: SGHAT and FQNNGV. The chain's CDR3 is CASRSFSSLSYEQYF. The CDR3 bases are TGTGCCAGCAGATCGTTCAGCAGCCTTAGTTACGAGCAGTACTTC.

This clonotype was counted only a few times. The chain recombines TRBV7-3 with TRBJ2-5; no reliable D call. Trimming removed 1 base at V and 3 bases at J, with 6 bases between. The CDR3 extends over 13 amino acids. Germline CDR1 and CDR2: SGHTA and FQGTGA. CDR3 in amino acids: CASSLIQEETQYF. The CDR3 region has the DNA TGTGCCAGCAGCTTAATTCAGGAAGAGACCCAGTACTTC.

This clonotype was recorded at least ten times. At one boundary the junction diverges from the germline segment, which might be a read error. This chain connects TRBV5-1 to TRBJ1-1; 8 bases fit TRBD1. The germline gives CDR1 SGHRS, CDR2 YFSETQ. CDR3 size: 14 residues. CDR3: CASSSGQGNTEAFF. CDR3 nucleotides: TGTGCCAGCAGTTCCGGACAGGGGAACACTGAAGCTTTCTTT.

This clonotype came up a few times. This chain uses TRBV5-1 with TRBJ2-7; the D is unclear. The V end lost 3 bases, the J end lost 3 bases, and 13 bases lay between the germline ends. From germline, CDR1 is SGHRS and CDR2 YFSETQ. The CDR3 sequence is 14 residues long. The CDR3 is CASSSSRFSYEQYF. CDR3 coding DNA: TGCGCCAGCAGCTCGAGCAGGTTTAGCTACGAGCAGTACTTC.

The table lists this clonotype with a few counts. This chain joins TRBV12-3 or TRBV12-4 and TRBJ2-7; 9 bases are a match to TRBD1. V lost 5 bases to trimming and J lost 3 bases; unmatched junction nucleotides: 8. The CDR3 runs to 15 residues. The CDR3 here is CASSRWGQGGYEQYF. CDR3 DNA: TGTGCCAGCAGTCGCTGGGGACAGGGAGGCTACGAGCAGTACTTC.

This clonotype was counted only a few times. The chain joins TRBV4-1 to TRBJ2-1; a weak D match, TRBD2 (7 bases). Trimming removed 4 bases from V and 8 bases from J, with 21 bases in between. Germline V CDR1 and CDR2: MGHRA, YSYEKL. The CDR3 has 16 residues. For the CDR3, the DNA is TGCGCCAGCAGCCGCTTAGGGGGACTGGGGGGGGATGAGCAGTTCTTC. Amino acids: CASSRLGGLGGDEQFF.

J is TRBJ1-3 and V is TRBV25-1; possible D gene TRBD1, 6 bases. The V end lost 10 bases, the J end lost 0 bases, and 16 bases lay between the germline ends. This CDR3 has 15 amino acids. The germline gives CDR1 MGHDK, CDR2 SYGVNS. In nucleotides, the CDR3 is TGTGCCACCCAAACAGGGAAAGGCTCTGGAAACACCATATATTTT. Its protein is CATQTGKGSGNTIYF.

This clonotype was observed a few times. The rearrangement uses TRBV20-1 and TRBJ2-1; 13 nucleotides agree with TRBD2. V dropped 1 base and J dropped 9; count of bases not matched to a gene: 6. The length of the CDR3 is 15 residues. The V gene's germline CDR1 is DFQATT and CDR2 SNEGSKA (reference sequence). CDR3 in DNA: TGCAGTGCTAGAGCGCCGGGACTAGCGGGAAGTGAGCAGTTCTTC. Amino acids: CSARAPGLAGSEQFF.

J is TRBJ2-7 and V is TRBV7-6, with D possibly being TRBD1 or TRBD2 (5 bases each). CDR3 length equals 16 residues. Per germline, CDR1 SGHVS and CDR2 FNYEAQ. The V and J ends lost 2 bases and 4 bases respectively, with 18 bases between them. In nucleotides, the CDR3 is TGTGCCAGCAGCTTACTACCGGGACCGCAAATTTACGAGCAGTACTTC. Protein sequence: CASSLLPGPQIYEQYF.

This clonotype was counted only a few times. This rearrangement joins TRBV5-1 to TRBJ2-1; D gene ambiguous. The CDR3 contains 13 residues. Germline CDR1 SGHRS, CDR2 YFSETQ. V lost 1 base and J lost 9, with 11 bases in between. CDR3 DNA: TGCGCCAGCAGCTTGTTAGGGTTTTCTGAGCAGTTCTTC. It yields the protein CASSLLGFSEQFF.

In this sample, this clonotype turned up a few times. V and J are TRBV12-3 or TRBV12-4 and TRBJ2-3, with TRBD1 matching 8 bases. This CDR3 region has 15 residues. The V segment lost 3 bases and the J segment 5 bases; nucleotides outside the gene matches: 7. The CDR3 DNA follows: TGTGCCAGCAGTTTCGGACAGGGCTGGGAAGATACGCAGTATTTT. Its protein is CASSFGQGWEDTQYF.

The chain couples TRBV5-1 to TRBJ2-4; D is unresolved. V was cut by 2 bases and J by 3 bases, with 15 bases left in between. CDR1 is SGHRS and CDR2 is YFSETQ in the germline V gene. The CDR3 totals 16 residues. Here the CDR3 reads CASSFGPTYRKNIQYF. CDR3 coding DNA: TGCGCCAGCAGCTTCGGCCCCACCTATCGCAAAAACATTCAGTACTTC.

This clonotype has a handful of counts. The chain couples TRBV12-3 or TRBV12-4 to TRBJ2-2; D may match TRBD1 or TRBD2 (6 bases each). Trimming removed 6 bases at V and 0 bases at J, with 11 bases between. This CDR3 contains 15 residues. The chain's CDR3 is CASRPRGPNTGELFF. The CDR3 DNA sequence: TGTGCCAGCAGACCCCGGGGGCCGAACACCGGGGAGCTGTTTTTT.

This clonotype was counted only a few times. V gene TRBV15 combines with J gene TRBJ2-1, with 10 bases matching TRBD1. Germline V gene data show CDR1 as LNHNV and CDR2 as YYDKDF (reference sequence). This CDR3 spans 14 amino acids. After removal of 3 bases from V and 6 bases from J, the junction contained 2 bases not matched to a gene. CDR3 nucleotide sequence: TGTGCCACCAGCAGCCGGGACAGGGGCAATGAGCAGTTCTTC. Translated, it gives CATSSRDRGNEQFF.